These 7 T cell receptor beta chains were all obtained from the same sample, sequenced in a study of blood T cell repertoires in COVID-19. Assay: immunoSEQ multiplex PCR; the TCRdb copy retains only in-frame clones and omits some. The sample comprises 330,000 or so clones, 89% of which are singletons, and roughly 3.9% rests with the top ten. The sequenced sample was peripheral blood. These receptors were obtained from a woman aged 55-70 years with COVID-19, enrolled during active disease.

This chain uses TRBV9 with TRBJ2-1, with 12 nucleotides matching TRBD2. From germline, CDR1 is SGDLS and CDR2 YYNGEE. The CDR3 extends over 20 amino acids. After removal of 0 bases from V and 0 bases from J, the junction contained 10 bases not matched to a gene. The CDR3 nucleotides read TGTGCCAGCAGCGTAGAGTCGATAACTAGCGGGGGGAGCTCCTACAATGAGCAGTTCTTC. This sequence encodes CASSVESITSGGSSYNEQFF.

This sequence joins TRBV6-6 and TRBJ2-1; 7 positions match TRBD2. CDR1 is MNHNY, CDR2 SVGAGI, per germline (reference sequence). The CDR3 is made up of 15 amino acids. The V segment lost 5 bases and the J segment 6 bases; nucleotides outside the gene matches: 10. CDR3 bases: TGTGCCAGCAGTCGACGGGCCTGGGGGGGCAATGAGCAGTTCTTC. Amino acids: CASSRRAWGGNEQFF.

This chain links TRBV28 with TRBJ1-4; D call uncertain. Per the germline V gene, CDR1 is MDHEN and CDR2 is SYDVKM. Deletions cut 5 bases from V and 4 bases from J, with 20 bases between. The CDR3 extends over 17 amino acids. CDR3: CASSPLGPAQFNEKLFF. DNA of the CDR3: TGTGCCAGCAGTCCCCTGGGCCCCGCACAATTTAATGAAAAACTGTTTTTT.

The chain couples TRBV11-3 to TRBJ1-6; D possibly corresponds to TRBD1 (5 bases). Trimming removed 10 bases from V and 10 bases from J, with 20 bases in between. The length of the CDR3 is 14 residues. Looked up from germline, CDR1 is SGHNT and CDR2 is YENEEA. In DNA, the CDR3 is TGTGCCACCCCCGGTCGGCGACCAGGGTCACCCCTCCACTTT. Amino acid sequence: CATPGRRPGSPLHF.

The rearrangement joins TRBV30 to TRBJ1-5; no firm D call. The germline V and J ends were trimmed by 3 bases and 0 bases, with 12 bases remaining between them. This CDR3 spans 15 amino acids. CDR1 GTSNPN and CDR2 SVGIG come from the germline V gene (reference sequence). CDR3 sequence: CAWSARWASNQPQHF. CDR3 in DNA: TGTGCCTGGAGCGCCCGGTGGGCTAGCAATCAGCCCCAGCATTTT.

This clone was observed a single time. V is TRBV29-1 and J is TRBJ2-7, with TRBD1 matching 7 bases. The CDR3 contains 13 residues. The trim removed 7 bases at V and 6 bases at J, leaving 12 bases unmatched. Germline lookup yields CDR1 SQVTM and CDR2 ANQGSEA. As DNA, the CDR3 is TGCAGCGCCCGGGACAGCGGTCGTGCCGAGCAGTACTTC. Translating gives CSARDSGRAEQYF.

This clone was recorded only once. The V and J genes are TRBV12-1 and TRBJ1-5; the table assigns TRBD1, which was not confirmed against the DNA. TRBV12-1 is noted as a pseudogene. This CDR3 contains 14 residues. CDR3 bases: TGTGCCAGCAGCTTTGAGGGGGGCAATCAGCCCCAGCATTTT. Translated: CASSFEGGNQPQHF.